Each of the 22 T cell receptor beta chains below was sequenced from the same sample in a study of blood T cell repertoires in COVID-19 (dated by TCRdb to 2020 to 2022). Library construction relied on the immunoSEQ multiplex PCR assay. TCRdb provides this immuneACCESS table in a form limited to in-frame rearrangements. Some clones are lacking; in checked studies, under half of them reflect an unresolved V gene, and why the rest are absent is not known. The sample table holds 150,000 to 200,000 clones, of which around 89% were seen once. In total, the top ten clones hold around 1.9% of the sample. Source material: peripheral blood. All receptors derive from a man aged 18 to 29 who had recovered from COVID-19.

This clone was recorded only once. The chain's CDR3 is CASSWGQGLYEQYF. The CDR3 coding sequence is TGTGCCAGCAGTTGGGGGCAGGGCCTCTACGAGCAGTACTTC. The chain has TRBV6-2 or TRBV6-3 and TRBJ2-7, with a weak D call TRBD1 (6 bases). Germline loops: CDR1 MNHEY, CDR2 SVGEGT. Trimming pared 4 bases from V and 3 bases from J, leaving 13 bases between. CDR3 length: 14 amino acids.

The V call is TRBV6-2 or TRBV6-3, the J call TRBJ2-1; a possible D gene is TRBD1 (6 bases). Germline loops: CDR1 MNHEY, CDR2 SVGEGT. This CDR3 spans 14 amino acids. The V gene lost 4 bases and the J gene lost 9 bases, with 16 bases spanning the gap. This chain's CDR3 is CASSLPGQRGEQFF. The CDR3 region has the DNA TGTGCCAGCAGTTTACCGGGACAAAGAGGTGAGCAGTTCTTC.

The chain couples TRBV5-8 to TRBJ1-3; the D gene is possibly TRBD1 (5 bases). Per the germline V gene, CDR1 is SGHTS and CDR2 is YDEGEE. V was trimmed by 2 bases and J by 0 bases, leaving 6 bases between them. The CDR3 consists of 14 residues. The CDR3 here is CASSFTGSGNTIYF. The CDR3 nucleotides are TGTGCCAGCAGCTTTACAGGCTCTGGAAACACCATATATTTT.

The rearrangement joins TRBV9 to TRBJ2-1, with D perhaps TRBD2 (5 bases). Trimming removed 4 bases at V and 10 bases at J, with 18 bases between. This CDR3 has 14 amino acids. CDR1 and CDR2 (germline): SGDLS, YYNGEE. Here the CDR3 reads CASSPRTGIGEQFF. CDR3 coding DNA: TGTGCCAGCAGCCCCAGGACCGGGATTGGCGAGCAGTTCTTC.

V and J are TRBV19 and TRBJ2-1, with 9 positions matching TRBD2. The germline gives CDR1 LNHDA, CDR2 SQIVND (reference sequence). V dropped 3 bases and J dropped 4; count of bases not matched to a gene: 4. The CDR3 has 15 residues. CDR3 residues: CASSIGAGGYNEQFF. The CDR3 DNA reads as TGTGCCAGTAGTATTGGAGCGGGAGGTTACAATGAGCAGTTCTTC.

This chain connects TRBV24-1 to TRBJ2-2, with D possibly TRBD2 on 5 matching bases. CDR1 and CDR2 (germline): KGHDR, SFDVKD. CDR3 size: 12 residues. Deletions cut 7 bases from V and 4 bases from J, with 6 bases between. The CDR3 sequence: CATRGSTGELFF. The CDR3 DNA follows: TGTGCCACCAGGGGGAGCACCGGGGAGCTGTTTTTT.

The rearrangement uses TRBV29-1 and TRBJ2-7; tentatively, D is TRBD2 (6 bases). CDR3 length: 17 residues. Trimming removed 1 base at V and 2 bases at J, with 21 bases between. Germline V gene data show CDR1 as SQVTM and CDR2 as ANQGSEA. The DNA of the CDR3 is TGCAGCGTTGAAGGATCTGGTGTGCTTTCGGGGGCCTACGAGCAGTACTTC. Protein product: CSVEGSGVLSGAYEQYF.

The V call is TRBV19, the J call TRBJ2-5, with 8 bases matching TRBD2. Looked up from germline, CDR1 is LNHDA and CDR2 is SQIVND (reference sequence). CDR3 length equals 13 residues. V lost 9 bases, J lost 5 bases, and 8 bases stayed unmatched. The CDR3 reads CASNSGMLETQYF. In DNA form, the CDR3 reads TGTGCCAGCAATAGCGGGATGCTGGAGACCCAGTACTTC.

The rearrangement joins TRBV5-1 to TRBJ2-3; possible D gene TRBD2, 5 bases. Germline assignment: CDR1 SGHRS and CDR2 YFSETQ. Trimming shortened V by 4 bases and J by 1 base, and 7 bases separated the two germline ends. CDR3 size: 13 residues. The CDR3 is CASSTRGTDTQYF. DNA of the CDR3: TGCGCCAGCAGCACGCGGGGCACAGATACGCAGTATTTT.

V and J are TRBV19 and TRBJ1-6; D not resolved. This CDR3 region has 15 residues. Trimming removed 4 bases at V and 7 bases at J, with 14 bases between. In germline, CDR1 is LNHDA, CDR2 SQIVND (reference sequence). CDR3 in DNA: TGTGCCAGTAGTAGTACCCCTCTATGGAATTCACCCCTCCACTTT. This codes for CASSSTPLWNSPLHF.

The rearrangement uses TRBV18 and TRBJ2-3, with 7 bases fitting TRBD2. The V segment lost 0 bases and the J segment 9 bases; nucleotides outside the gene matches: 3. CDR1 KGHSH and CDR2 LQKENI come from the germline V gene. The CDR3 is made up of 13 amino acids. The CDR3 sequence is CASSPPLAATQYF. CDR3 coding DNA: TGTGCCAGCTCACCACCCCTAGCGGCGACGCAGTATTTT.

V gene TRBV19 combines with J gene TRBJ2-4; 10 bases map to TRBD1. V trimming: 6 bases; J trimming: 0 bases; junction bases outside the gene matches: 11. This CDR3 is built from 18 residues. CDR1 is LNHDA, CDR2 SQIVND, per germline (reference sequence). The CDR3 loop reads CASSLSETGGEAKNIQYF. The DNA for the CDR3 is TGTGCCAGTAGCCTCTCGGAGACAGGGGGCGAAGCCAAAAACATTCAGTACTTC. The whole variable domain, filled in from reference TRBV19 and TRBJ2-4, reads DGGITQSPKYLFRKEGQNVTLSCEQNLNHDAMYWYRQDPGQGLRLIYYSQIVNDFQKGDIAEGYSVSREKKESFPLTVTSAQKNPTAFYLCASSLSETGGEAKNIQYFGAGTRLSVL.

The chain couples TRBV3-1 (or the pseudogene TRBV3-2) to TRBJ2-7; weak D call: TRBD2 (6 bases). The CDR3 consists of 14 residues. Germline V lookup: CDR1 LGHDT, CDR2 YNNKEL (reference sequence). The ends were cut back, 1 base at V and 6 bases at J, with 13 bases in the middle. The DNA for the CDR3 is TGTGCCAGCAGCCAAGGGGGACGGAGGGGCGAGCAGTACTTC. Its protein product is CASSQGGRRGEQYF.

The V and J genes are TRBV9 and TRBJ2-1; 11 bases match TRBD2. V dropped 4 bases and J dropped 2; count of bases not matched to a gene: 5. The CDR3 length is 16 residues. Germline V gives CDR1 SGDLS, CDR2 YYNGEE. Written as DNA, the CDR3 is TGTGCCAGCAGCTCATCTAGCGGGAGGCCCTACAATGAGCAGTTCTTC. This sequence encodes CASSSSSGRPYNEQFF. The whole variable domain, filled in from reference TRBV9 and TRBJ2-1, reads DSGVTQTPKHLITATGQRVTLRCSPRSGDLSVYWYQQSLDQGLQFLIQYYNGEERAKGNILERFSAQQFPDLHSELNLSSLELGDSALYFCASSSSSGRPYNEQFFGPGTRLTVL.

The V gene is TRBV9, the J gene TRBJ2-1; D is possibly TRBD1 (6 bases). The germline V gene encodes CDR1 SGDLS and CDR2 YYNGEE. CDR3 length equals 15 residues. V dropped 3 bases and J dropped 6 bases, with 16 bases sitting between them. The CDR3 is CASSAEWTALNEQFF. The CDR3 coding sequence is TGTGCCAGCAGCGCCGAGTGGACAGCTCTCAATGAGCAGTTCTTC.

The V call is TRBV12-3 or TRBV12-4, the J call TRBJ2-3, with TRBD2 identical over 7 bases. Losses at the gene ends were 3 bases for V and 6 bases for J; bases not matched to a gene: 3. The CDR3 is 13 residues long. The CDR3 bases are TGTGCCAGCAGTTTGGCTAGCGGTGATACGCAGTATTTT. Amino acid sequence: CASSLASGDTQYF.

This rearrangement joins TRBV9 to TRBJ2-2, with 11 bases lining up with TRBD2. This CDR3 has 16 amino acids. Trimming took 0 bases from V and 4 from J; bases not matched to a gene: 2. The germline V gene has CDR1 SGDLS and CDR2 YYNGEE. The CDR3 sequence is CASSVVAGGLTGELFF. DNA of the CDR3: TGTGCCAGCAGCGTAGTAGCGGGAGGGCTCACCGGGGAGCTGTTTTTT.

J is TRBJ2-7 and V is TRBV5-6; 7 nucleotides align to TRBD2. Germline V gene sequence: CDR1 SGHDT, CDR2 YYEEEE. The CDR3 has 16 amino acids. V dropped 4 bases and J dropped 3; count of bases not matched to a gene: 13. CDR3 protein: CASSPTTGLPFYEQYF. The CDR3 bases are TGTGCCAGCAGCCCTACCACGGGACTACCTTTCTACGAGCAGTACTTC.

Only a few counts were recorded for this clone. The chain couples TRBV13 to TRBJ2-7; D perhaps matches TRBD1 (5 bases). Germline-derived CDR1 and CDR2 are PRHDT and FYEKMQ (reference sequence). V lost 4 bases and J 1 base, leaving 20 bases between the germline ends. This CDR3 comprises 17 residues. Written as DNA, the CDR3 is TGTGCCAGCAGCTCCCTTAAATCAGGGCCGAGGTCCTACGAGCAGTACTTC. Translating it yields CASSSLKSGPRSYEQYF.

This chain uses TRBV6-5 with TRBJ2-7; 11 bases fit TRBD1. Germline loops: CDR1 MNHEY, CDR2 SVGAGI. The CDR3 runs to 15 residues. V trimming: 5 bases; J trimming: 4 bases; junction bases outside the gene matches: 7. The CDR3 loop reads CASSTSGTGGYEQYF. CDR3 sequence (DNA): TGTGCCAGCAGTACCTCCGGGACAGGGGGTTACGAGCAGTACTTC.

The J gene is TRBJ2-3, the V gene TRBV18, with D maybe TRBD1 (5 bases). CDR3 length equals 15 residues. CDR1 is KGHSH, CDR2 LQKENI, per germline. Trimming took 3 bases from V and 0 from J, leaving 10 bases between them. CDR3 DNA: TGTGCCAGCTCACCTTTTCGGACAAGCACAGATACGCAGTATTTT. It yields the protein CASSPFRTSTDTQYF. The full variable domain, with the rest looked up from reference TRBV18 and TRBJ2-3, is NAGVMQNPRHLVRRRGQEARLRCSPMKGHSHVYWYRQLPEEGLKFMVYLQKENIIDESGMPKERFSAEFPKEGPSILRIQQVVRGDSAAYFCASSPFRTSTDTQYFGPGTRLTVL.

V usage is TRBV4-1 and J usage is TRBJ1-1, with D tentatively TRBD1 (6 bases). V lost 6 bases to trimming and J lost 5 bases, with 16 bases between them. Germline lookup yields CDR1 MGHRA and CDR2 YSYEKL. The CDR3 length is 14 residues. CDR3 nucleotides: TGCGCCAGCAGAACGAGCAGGGGACGGACTGAAGCTTTCTTT. Encoded protein: CASRTSRGRTEAFF.